These T cell receptor beta chains were read from a single sample in a study of blood T cells in healthy people across ages. TCRdb analysed the 5' RACE reads with MiXCR anew, one entry per CDR3 protein. The data hold under 800,000 distinct CDR3 sequences, with under 25% observed a single time. Material: blood. These receptors were obtained from a man aged 65 to 79 in good health. CDR3s include the opening cysteine and the closing phenylalanine or tryptophan. The D gene is left open where the match is weak. Rows may omit the clone size; those that give it use once, few, many or a size class.

j_call | v_call | d_call | clone_size | cdr3_aa | cdr3_nt
TRBJ2-7 | TRBV3-1 | - | few | CASSQSMFEQYF | TGTGCCAGCAGCCAAAGCATGTTCGAGCAGTACTTC
TRBJ2-7 | TRBV12-3/TRBV12-4 | - | many | CASSTAYEQYF | TGTGCCAGCAGTACCGCCTACGAGCAGTACTTC
TRBJ1-3 | TRBV28 | TRBD1 | - | CASNSPPGQGRGTIYF | TGTGCCAGCAATTCCCCCCCGGGACAGGGTAGGGGCACCATATATTTT
TRBJ2-3 | TRBV27 | TRBD2 | - | CASSLQRGGADTQYF | TGTGCCAGCAGTCTTCAGCGGGGGGGGGCGGATACGCAGTATTTT
TRBJ1-5 | TRBV6-2/TRBV6-3 | - | - | CASSFVDRPNQPQHF | TGTGCCAGCAGTTTCGTCGACAGGCCGAATCAGCCCCAGCATTTT
TRBJ2-5 | TRBV28 | - | many | CASSLRGQLKETQYF | TGTGCCAGCAGTTTAAGAGGACAGCTAAAGGAGACCCAGTACTTC
TRBJ2-1 | TRBV20-1 | - | - | CSIRGGVRLSSYNEQFF | TGCAGTATTAGAGGAGGGGTGAGGCTTAGCTCCTACAATGAGCAGTTCTTC
TRBJ2-5 | TRBV2 | TRBD2 | - | CASGKAGVQETQYF | TGTGCCAGCGGGAAGGCGGGAGTACAAGAGACCCAGTACTTC
TRBJ2-7 | TRBV13 | TRBD2 | many | CASSPRLAGAGYEQYF | TGTGCCAGCAGCCCGAGACTAGCGGGAGCCGGGTACGAGCAGTACTTC
TRBJ1-4 | TRBV27 | - | many | CASSSRDREKLFF | TGTGCCAGCAGTTCCAGGGATAGGGAAAAACTGTTTTTT
TRBJ2-3 | TRBV20-1 | TRBD1 | - | CSAPRQGPSADTQYF | TGCAGTGCTCCTAGACAGGGACCGAGTGCAGATACGCAGTATTTT
TRBJ1-1 | TRBV27 | - | - | CASSLGVGNTEAFF | TGTGCCAGCAGTTTAGGAGTGGGGAACACTGAAGCTTTCTTT
TRBJ2-7 | TRBV20-1 | - | - | CSAFPGPPPNEQYF | TGCAGTGCTTTCCCGGGACCTCCTCCCAACGAGCAGTACTTC
TRBJ1-2 | TRBV5-1 | TRBD1 | many | CASSLEQGGYGYTF | TGCGCCAGCAGCTTGGAGCAGGGGGGCTATGGCTACACCTTC
TRBJ1-5 | TRBV28 | - | - | CASSSGDQPQHF | TGTGCCAGCAGTTCAGGGGATCAGCCCCAGCATTTT
TRBJ2-1 | TRBV4-3 | TRBD1 | - | CASSNRGQGFYNEQFF | TGCGCCAGCAGTAATAGGGGACAGGGCTTCTACAATGAGCAGTTCTTC
TRBJ2-1 | TRBV7-9 | TRBD2 | - | CASSSTGTSGEQFF | TGTGCCAGCAGCTCCACTGGGACTAGTGGTGAGCAGTTCTTC
TRBJ1-1 | TRBV5-1 | TRBD1 | few | CASSLTGTGGDTEAFF | TGCGCCAGCAGCTTAACCGGGACAGGGGGCGACACTGAAGCTTTCTTT
TRBJ2-1 | TRBV4-1 | - | - | CASSQSVVMTYNEQFF | TGCGCCAGCAGCCAATCCGTAGTTATGACCTACAATGAGCAGTTCTTC
TRBJ1-1 | TRBV2 | - | few | CASREVGTQAPEAFF | TGTGCCAGCAGAGAGGTAGGGACTCAAGCCCCTGAAGCCTTCTTT
TRBJ1-1 | TRBV29-1 | - | many | CSVAMGTEAFF | TGCAGCGTTGCTATGGGGACAGAAGCTTTCTTT
TRBJ2-7 | TRBV3-1 | TRBD1 | few | CASSQGGTGSYEQYF | TGTGCCAGCAGCCAAGGAGGGACAGGGTCCTACGAGCAGTACTTC
TRBJ2-3 | TRBV20-1 | TRBD2 | - | CSALTSGRWSDTQYF | TGCAGTGCCCTTACTAGCGGGAGATGGTCCGATACGCAGTATTTT
TRBJ2-5 | TRBV25-1 | - | few | CASSEFTFQETQYF | TGTGCCAGCAGTGAATTTACGTTTCAAGAGACCCAGTACTTC
TRBJ2-2 | TRBV7-3 | - | - | CASSLGWAGVDTGELFF | TGTGCCAGCAGCTTAGGATGGGCAGGGGTCGACACCGGGGAGCTGTTTTTT
TRBJ1-6 | TRBV7-2 | - | - | CASSLAARSYNSPLHF | TGTGCCAGCAGCTTAGCCGCCCGCTCCTATAATTCACCCCTCCACTTT
TRBJ2-7 | TRBV18 | TRBD2 | few | CASSPIPSGSTYEQYF | TGTGCCAGCTCACCGATTCCTAGCGGGAGCACTTACGAGCAGTACTTC
TRBJ2-7 | TRBV20-1 | - | - | CSARRPPTYEQYF | TGCAGTGCTAGACGGCCTCCGACCTACGAGCAGTACTTC
TRBJ1-5 | TRBV20-1 | - | - | CSARNRIGNQPQHF | TGCAGTGCTAGGAACAGAATTGGGAATCAGCCCCAGCATTTT
TRBJ2-7 | TRBV6-4 | TRBD1 | - | CASSDSRRRGRVHEQYF | TGTGCCAGCAGTGACTCTCGGCGCAGGGGGCGAGTTCACGAGCAGTACTTC
TRBJ1-6 | TRBV5-1 | - | - | CASKGVSGDNSPLHF | TGCGCCAGCAAGGGGGTTTCAGGGGACAATTCACCCCTCCACTTT
TRBJ2-7 | TRBV18 | - | many | CASSPLGSYEQYF | TGCGCCAGCAGCCCCTTGGGATCTTACGAGCAGTACTTC
TRBJ2-3 | TRBV28 | TRBD2 | few | CATSPGGYTDTQYF | TGTGCCACCTCTCCGGGGGGATACACAGATACGCAGTATTTT
TRBJ1-4 | TRBV28 | - | few | CATTPGPFF | TGTGCCACAACCCCCGGACCGTTTTTT
TRBJ1-2 | TRBV5-6 | - | few | CASSRPADYGYTF | TGTGCCAGCAGCCGTCCGGCGGACTATGGCTACACCTTC
TRBJ2-5 | TRBV5-1 | TRBD2 | many | CASSSGLAGAETQYF | TGCGCCAGCAGCTCGGGACTAGCGGGAGCAGAGACCCAGTACTTC
TRBJ2-7 | TRBV7-9 | - | once | CASRRHGSIYEQYF | TGTGCCAGCAGGCGACATGGATCAATCTACGAGCAGTACTTC
TRBJ2-1 | TRBV6-2/TRBV6-3 | - | - | CASSHLDRNNEQFF | TGTGCCAGCAGTCACCTCGACAGAAACAATGAGCAGTTCTTC
TRBJ2-5 | TRBV20-1 | TRBD2 | few | CSARDLRLAGKRETQYF | TGCAGTGCTAGAGATCTGCGACTAGCGGGAAAGCGGGAGACCCAGTACTTC
TRBJ2-1 | TRBV12-3/TRBV12-4 | TRBD2 | - | CASSLGTASGRDYNEQFF | TGTGCCAGCAGTTTAGGGACAGCTAGCGGGAGGGACTACAATGAGCAGTTCTTC
TRBJ2-3 | TRBV20-1 | - | - | CSARDLAGSTDTQYF | TGCAGTGCTAGAGATCTGGCGGGAAGCACAGATACGCAGTATTTT
TRBJ2-4 | TRBV16 | - | - | CASSQSEGVDIQYF | TGTGCCAGCAGCCAATCGGAGGGGGTGGACATTCAGTACTTC
TRBJ1-5 | TRBV28 | - | many | CASSSGGRDSNQPQHF | TGTGCCAGCAGTTCCGGGGGCAGAGATAGCAATCAGCCCCAGCATTTT
TRBJ2-1 | TRBV7-7 | - | few | CASSTGLPGDNEQFF | TGTGCTAGCAGCACGGGACTCCCTGGGGACAATGAGCAGTTCTTC
TRBJ2-5 | TRBV27 | TRBD2 | - | CASSPRGGGETQYF | TGTGCCAGCAGTCCCCGCGGGGGTGGCGAGACCCAGTACTTC
TRBJ2-3 | TRBV5-1 | - | few | CASSPNEGTDTQYF | TGCGCCAGCAGCCCGAATGAGGGAACAGATACGCAGTATTTT
TRBJ2-3 | TRBV6-5 | - | - | CASRRGAASGDTQYF | TGTGCCAGCAGGAGGGGCGCTGCCTCGGGAGATACGCAGTATTTT
TRBJ1-1 | TRBV7-2 | TRBD1 | - | CASSRDRGHTEAFF | TGTGCCAGCAGCAGGGACAGGGGGCACACTGAAGCTTTCTTT
TRBJ1-3 | TRBV25-1 | - | few | CASSDVGRISGNTIYF | TGTGCCAGCAGTGATGTGGGACGTATCTCTGGAAACACCATATATTTT
TRBJ2-4 | TRBV4-3 | TRBD2 | - | CASSPGLAGVKNIQYF | TGCGCCAGCAGCCCTGGACTAGCGGGTGTCAAAAACATTCAGTACTTC
TRBJ1-5 | TRBV19 | - | - | CASRAAGEGNQPQHF | TGTGCCAGTAGAGCAGCAGGGGAAGGCAATCAGCCCCAGCATTTT
TRBJ1-2 | TRBV6-6 | TRBD1 | - | CASNKGQGSSNYGYTF | TGTGCCAGCAATAAGGGACAGGGCAGCTCTAACTATGGCTACACCTTC